Listed below are T cell receptor beta chains from one sample, sequenced in a study of blood T cell repertoires in COVID-19. Some clones are missing from TCRdb's copy, which holds only in-frame ones; the method was immunoSEQ multiplex PCR. The sample shows 140,000 or so clones, 80% to 90% of them seen only once. Specimen: peripheral blood. These receptors all stem from a woman aged 45 to 65 with active or convalescent COVID-19. Both conserved end residues are part of each CDR3.

J	V	CDR3
TRBJ1-4	TRBV29-1	CSVEERGLANEKLFF
TRBJ2-1	TRBV7-2	CASSLWGANEQFF
TRBJ1-1	TRBV6-6	CASSKGGAGYKAEAFF
TRBJ1-4	TRBV10-3	CAISSRQGGNEKLFF
TRBJ1-3	TRBV11-2	CASSPRNPRGGNTIYF
TRBJ1-2	TRBV5-1	CASSPGQGSYGYTF
TRBJ1-3	TRBV25-1	CASSVTGGSGNTIYF
TRBJ1-1	TRBV6-6	CASSYGRGPQGTEAFF
TRBJ1-3	TRBV7-9	CASSSEVSGNTIYF
TRBJ1-1	TRBV7-2	CASSARDRPNTEAFF
TRBJ1-5	TRBV6-2/TRBV6-3	CASSYSRGNQPQHF
TRBJ1-2	TRBV4-2	CASSGGAANYGYTF
TRBJ2-3	TRBV30	CAWMASGSRDTQYF
TRBJ1-2	TRBV27	CASSQGGRNYGYTF
TRBJ2-1	TRBV5-3	CARSLARDRVSGGPEGDEQFF
TRBJ2-1	TRBV5-1	CASSLIPSGRSGYNEQFF
TRBJ2-7	TRBV6-5	CASRESVIYEQYF
TRBJ1-1	TRBV11-2	CASTLQGGTEAFF
TRBJ2-5	TRBV25-1	CASSESEGGETQYF
TRBJ1-1	TRBV6-5	CASRRTEAFF
TRBJ1-5	TRBV28	CASSFFMLQDQPQHF
TRBJ1-1	TRBV11-3	CACQPGGSTMNTEAFF
TRBJ2-7	TRBV10-3	CAISQAGGLNEQYF
TRBJ1-2	TRBV6-6	CASSPDFYGYTF
TRBJ2-3	TRBV6-6	CASSTSADTQYF
TRBJ2-3	TRBV19	CASSIIPRTGKRGGTDTQYF
TRBJ1-4	TRBV7-8	CASSLGRNFEKLFF
TRBJ1-5	TRBV6-2/TRBV6-3	CASSQLLRWAQPQHF
TRBJ1-3	TRBV18	CASSREAGNTIYF
TRBJ2-1	TRBV10-3	CAIRGATYNEQFF
TRBJ2-1	TRBV5-4	CASSSAGLADYNEQFF
TRBJ2-7	TRBV27	CASSLTGVFEQYF
TRBJ1-2	TRBV7-9	CASSSTGPGGYTF
TRBJ2-1	TRBV9	CASSVEDRGYNEQFF
TRBJ2-2	TRBV6-6	CASTNDRATGELFF
TRBJ2-4	TRBV19	CASSKGQGEDRNIQYF
TRBJ1-6	TRBV28	CASSQIREGSPLHF
TRBJ1-2	TRBV24-1	CATSDGQNYGYTF
TRBJ1-5	TRBV19	CASRRTEGQIYSNQPQHF
TRBJ2-1	TRBV14	CASSLLASSYNEQFF
TRBJ1-2	TRBV19	CASSITRGNRYGYTF
TRBJ1-5	TRBV2	CASSESLSGLSQPQHF
TRBJ2-7	TRBV18	CASSPGRGDLYEQYF
TRBJ2-7	TRBV28	CASSRTGGTYEQYF
TRBJ2-7	TRBV28	CASTPSWDRSSYEQYF
TRBJ1-4	TRBV4-3	CASSQQGSATNEKLFF
TRBJ2-7	TRBV5-6	CASSLTGGGSYEQYF